Listed here are 31 T cell receptor beta chains from one sample, sequenced in a study of cytomegalovirus exposure and HLA in healthy donors. Sequenced by immunoSEQ multiplex PCR; TCRdb stores in-frame clones only, minus some. Of about 220,000 clones in the sample, about 86% were seen once. The sequenced sample consisted of PBMCs. The receptors were sampled from a young man in good health and CMV-seronegative.

The genes are TRBV15 and TRBJ2-2; possible D gene TRBD1, 5 bases. This CDR3 has 15 residues. V gave up 5 bases and J gave up 6 bases, with 16 bases separating them. From germline, CDR1 is LNHNV and CDR2 YYDKDF (reference sequence). Written as DNA, the CDR3 is TGTGCCACCAGCGGAGTCCTTCAGGGTGCCGGGGAGCTGTTTTTT. Its protein is CATSGVLQGAGELFF.

The chain has TRBV28 and TRBJ1-2; 9 bases align to TRBD1. The ends lost 4 bases at V and 5 bases at J; junction bases unmatched: 5. Germline V gives CDR1 MDHEN, CDR2 SYDVKM. The CDR3 loop spans 14 amino acids. This chain's CDR3 is CASSSGDRAYGYTF. The CDR3 nucleotides are TGTGCCAGCAGTTCCGGGGACAGGGCGTATGGCTACACCTTC.

The chain has TRBV5-1 and TRBJ1-5, with D hard to call. Looked up from germline, CDR1 is SGHRS and CDR2 is YFSETQ. The CDR3 runs 15 residues. Trimming stripped 0 bases from V and 2 bases from J, with 9 bases between. The CDR3 DNA reads as TGCGCCAGCAGCTTGGCCGGTGGGCGCAATCAGCCCCAGCATTTT. This encodes CASSLAGGRNQPQHF.

The table lists this clone with a few counts. The rearrangement uses TRBV10-3 and TRBJ1-2, with TRBD1 as a possible D gene (6 bases). The V and J ends lost 8 bases and 8 bases respectively, with 21 bases between them. The CDR3 is 14 residues long. Germline V gene data show CDR1 as ENHRY and CDR2 as SYGVKD. The CDR3, as DNA: TGTGCCATCGGGACACAGGAACAGGCTTGGGGCTACACCTTC. Translating it yields CAIGTQEQAWGYTF.

The chain has TRBV29-1 and TRBJ2-5; D is possibly TRBD1 (6 bases). Germline V gene data show CDR1 as SQVTM and CDR2 as ANQGSEA. The CDR3 extends over 13 amino acids. V was pared by 6 bases and J by 1 base, with 12 bases between. In DNA form, the CDR3 reads TGCAGCGTCCTCCCGGACAGCCAAGAGACCCAGTACTTC. Translated: CSVLPDSQETQYF.

The CDR3 is CASSVALQGNYGYTF. The CDR3 DNA follows: TGTGCCAGCAGCGTAGCCCTCCAGGGAAACTATGGCTACACCTTC. V and J are TRBV9 and TRBJ1-2; maybe TRBD1 (5 bases). The CDR3 runs to 15 residues. Germline-derived CDR1 and CDR2 are SGDLS and YYNGEE. V was pared by 0 bases and J by 2 bases, with 11 bases between.

The chain links TRBV18 to TRBJ2-7; possible D gene TRBD1, 5 bases. V was trimmed by 3 bases and J by 3 bases, leaving 15 bases between them. Germline V gene sequence: CDR1 KGHSH, CDR2 LQKENI. The CDR3 covers 15 residues. The chain's CDR3 is CASSPLFRDSYEQYF. The CDR3 DNA is TGTGCCAGCTCACCCCTATTCAGGGATAGCTACGAGCAGTACTTC.

V usage is TRBV28 and J usage is TRBJ2-7, with D perhaps TRBD2 (5 bases). Germline CDR1 is MDHEN and CDR2 is SYDVKM. The CDR3 is 15 amino acids. Trimming stripped 2 bases from V and 3 bases from J, with 14 bases between. Here the CDR3 reads CASSLGSLAYYEQYF. DNA for the CDR3: TGTGCCAGCAGTTTAGGGTCCCTAGCTTACTACGAGCAGTACTTC.

DNA of the CDR3: TGCAGTGCTTCACAGGGAGAGCAGTACTTC. This translates into CSASQGEQYF. This chain connects TRBV20-1 to TRBJ2-7; possibly TRBD1 for D (6 bases). V lost 5 bases, J lost 7 bases, and 9 bases lay in between. From germline, CDR1 is DFQATT and CDR2 SNEGSKA (reference sequence). CDR3 length: 10 amino acids.

Points on this clone: One end of the junction fails to match germline, which may point to a read error. This chain uses TRBV6-5 with TRBJ1-4; no clear D. CDR1 MNHEY and CDR2 SVGAGI come from the germline V gene. The CDR3 runs to 14 residues. The CDR3 DNA reads TGTGCCAGCAGTGACTCGTTCGGGAATGAAAAACTGTTTTTT. This encodes CASSDSFGNEKLFF.

The rearrangement links TRBV9 to TRBJ2-3; maybe TRBD2 (5 bases). Germline lookup yields CDR1 SGDLS and CDR2 YYNGEE. Trimming took off 0 bases at V and 2 bases at J, with 10 bases between the two ends. CDR3 size: 15 residues. The CDR3 region is CASSVGLASTDTQYF. The CDR3 region has the DNA TGTGCCAGCAGCGTAGGCCTAGCCTCCACAGATACGCAGTATTTT.

V gene TRBV28 combines with J gene TRBJ2-1; possible D gene TRBD2, 5 bases. The V and J ends lost 6 bases and 0 bases respectively, with 12 bases between them. CDR1 is MDHEN, CDR2 SYDVKM, per germline. CDR3 size: 15 residues. The CDR3: CASSSRVTSYNEQFF. The CDR3 DNA follows: TGTGCCAGCAGCTCGCGGGTTACCTCCTACAATGAGCAGTTCTTC.

A note on this clone: Other nucleotide sequences in the sample specify the same CDR3. V gene TRBV7-2 combines with J gene TRBJ1-2; 9 nucleotides agree with TRBD1. This CDR3 comprises 13 residues. With 2 bases clipped from V and 8 bases from J, the junction kept 3 bases outside the gene matches. Germline CDR1 reads SGHTA; CDR2 reads FQGNSA. The CDR3 reads CASSLRQGGGYTF. In nucleotides, the CDR3 is TGTGCCAGCAGCTTAAGACAGGGGGGCGGCTACACCTTC.

This clone was counted at least ten times. V is TRBV6-4 and J is TRBJ2-5, with 7 positions matching TRBD1. The germline gives CDR1 MRHNA, CDR2 SNTAGT. V lost 6 bases to trimming and J lost 1 base; unmatched junction nucleotides: 8. This CDR3 region has 15 residues. CDR3 DNA sequence: TGTGCCAGCAGCCCAATGGCAGGGGGCCAAGAGACCCAGTACTTC. The encoded protein is CASSPMAGGQETQYF.

The chain recombines TRBV4-3 with TRBJ2-5, with TRBD1 matching 8 bases. V was pared by 4 bases and J by 5 bases, with 12 bases of the junction left unmatched. This CDR3 comprises 16 residues. The V gene's germline CDR1 is LGHNA and CDR2 YSLEER. The CDR3 spells CASSLGGGQGAETQYF. CDR3 sequence (DNA): TGCGCCAGCAGCCTCGGAGGTGGGCAGGGGGCGGAGACCCAGTACTTC.

This clone was seen once. V usage is TRBV25-1 and J usage is TRBJ1-2; TRBD1 agrees at 9 bases. The CDR3 runs 14 residues. Germline CDR1 is MGHDK and CDR2 is SYGVNS. J gave up 0 bases and V 9 bases, and 5 bases lay outside the gene matches. The CDR3 loop reads CASRDRVTNYGYTF. For the CDR3, the DNA is TGTGCCAGTCGGGACAGGGTAACTAACTATGGCTACACCTTC.

J is TRBJ2-7 and V is TRBV4-1, with D perhaps matching TRBD1 (5 bases). The CDR3 runs to 17 residues. CDR1 and CDR2 from the germline V gene are MGHRA and YSYEKL. Between the trimmed V and J ends, which lost 3 bases and 2 bases, there was a span of 20 bases. The CDR3 reads CASSQAPGKSPAYEQYF. In nucleotides, the CDR3 is TGCGCCAGCAGCCAGGCCCCAGGGAAGTCCCCCGCCTACGAGCAGTACTTC.

This clone appeared a few times. This chain joins TRBV15 and TRBJ2-3; tentative D call: TRBD2 (5 bases). Germline V lookup: CDR1 LNHNV, CDR2 YYDKDF (reference sequence). This CDR3 has 12 residues. V was pared by 8 bases and J by 6 bases, with 12 bases between. The CDR3 nucleotides are TGTGCCACCGGACTGCCTCCGGATACGCAGTATTTT. Protein: CATGLPPDTQYF.

The CDR3 region has the DNA TGTGCCAGCAGCACCCGGACAGGGGAAGGGTTCGAGCAGTACTTC. Translating gives CASSTRTGEGFEQYF. The gene calls are TRBV7-6 and TRBJ2-7; 9 bases align to TRBD1. This CDR3 is 15 amino acids long. V was clipped by 5 bases and J by 6 bases; unmatched bases: 11. CDR1 SGHVS and CDR2 FNYEAQ come from the germline V gene.

DNA for the CDR3: TGCGCCAGCAGCCTAGCGGGAGATTCCAATGAGCAGTTCTTC. Protein: CASSLAGDSNEQFF. The chain recombines TRBV4-1 with TRBJ2-1; the match to TRBD2 covers 9 bases. Germline CDR1 is MGHRA and CDR2 is YSYEKL. J was trimmed by 6 bases and V by 4 bases; bases with no gene match: 4. The CDR3 has 14 residues.

The CDR3 spells CSVETGVTEAFF. DNA for the CDR3: TGCAGCGTTGAAACAGGGGTCACTGAAGCTTTCTTT. This chain uses TRBV29-1 with TRBJ1-1; TRBD1 agrees at 7 bases. The CDR3 length is 12 residues. Per the germline V gene, CDR1 is SQVTM and CDR2 is ANQGSEA. The V gene end was trimmed by 2 bases and the J gene end by 4 bases; junction bases not matched to a gene: 1.

The chain is built from TRBV4-3 and TRBJ1-4; D gene uncertain. The CDR3 is made up of 14 amino acids. Germline V gene data show CDR1 as LGHNA and CDR2 as YSLEER. Deletions cut 0 bases from V and 7 bases from J, with 9 bases between. CDR3 DNA sequence: TGCGCCAGCAGCCAAGACAGGTGGTCTGAAAAACTGTTTTTT. Its protein is CASSQDRWSEKLFF.

This clone has more than one count but fewer than ten. The chain uses TRBV2 and TRBJ1-5; TRBD1 matches 7 bases. The CDR3 length is 13 residues. The V and J ends lost 6 bases and 5 bases, in that order; junction bases with no gene match: 4. Germline CDR1 and CDR2: SNHLY and FYNNEI. CDR3 in amino acids: CASRETGDQPQHF. DNA of the CDR3: TGTGCCAGCAGGGAAACAGGGGATCAGCCCCAGCATTTT. Supplemented by reference TRBV2 and TRBJ1-5, the full variable domain reads EPEVTQTPSHQVTQMGQEVILRCVPISNHLYFYWYRQILGQKVEFLVSFYNNEISEKSEIFDDQFSVERPDGSNFTLKIRSTKLEDSAMYFCASRETGDQPQHFGDGTRLSIL.

The chain joins TRBV28 to TRBJ2-7, with TRBD2 identical over 11 bases. The germline CDR1 and CDR2 sequences are MDHEN and SYDVKM. This CDR3 spans 16 amino acids. With V trimmed by 6 bases and J by 2 bases, 9 bases remained unmatched. Written as DNA, the CDR3 is TGTGCCAGCAGGGAGCGTCTAGCGGGGGGCACCTACGAGCAGTACTTC. It is translated as CASRERLAGGTYEQYF. Based on the CDR3 plus reference TRBV28 and TRBJ2-7, the full variable domain is DVKVTQSSRYLVKRTGEKVFLECVQDMDHENMFWYRQDPGLGLRLIYFSYDVKMKEKGDIPEGYSVSREKKERFSLILESASTNQTSMYLCASRERLAGGTYEQYFGPGTRLTVT.

This clone has only one observation. V gene TRBV7-2 combines with J gene TRBJ2-7; no firm D call. Per germline, CDR1 SGHTA and CDR2 FQGNSA. V was clipped by 1 base and J by 0 bases, with 7 bases between them. CDR3 length equals 14 residues. CDR3 coding DNA: TGTGCCAGCAGCTTAGTTCACGGCTCCTACGAGCAGTACTTC. Amino acid sequence: CASSLVHGSYEQYF.

The chain employs TRBV5-1 and TRBJ2-7; 8 bases align to TRBD1. This CDR3 contains 14 residues. V shed 4 bases, J shed 2 bases, and the junction held 5 bases outside the gene matches. CDR1 is SGHRS and CDR2 is YFSETQ in the germline V gene. CDR3 region: CASSKDRDTYEQYF. In DNA, the CDR3 is TGCGCCAGCAGCAAGGACAGGGACACCTACGAGCAGTACTTC. Variable domain in full (rest from reference TRBV5-1 and TRBJ2-7): KAGVTQTPRYLIKTRGQQVTLSCSPISGHRSVSWYQQTPGQGLQFLFEYFSETQRNKGNFPGRFSGRQFSNSRSEMNVSTLELGDSALYLCASSKDRDTYEQYFGPGTRLTVT.

The CDR3 coding sequence is TGTGCCAGCAGCGTACAAACAGGGGAGGTCGGGGAGCTGTTTTTT. Residues: CASSVQTGEVGELFF. This sequence joins TRBV7-9 and TRBJ2-2; D perhaps matches TRBD1 (7 bases). CDR1 is SEHNR, CDR2 FQNEAQ, per germline (reference sequence). The CDR3 loop spans 15 amino acids. Trimming took 5 bases from V and 7 from J, leaving 17 bases between them.

V gene TRBV19 combines with J gene TRBJ1-6; a weak D match, TRBD1 (5 bases). The CDR3 has 14 amino acids. Deletions cut 8 bases from V and 8 bases from J, with 16 bases between. Per germline, CDR1 LNHDA and CDR2 SQIVND (reference sequence). This CDR3 is CASGNSGSHSPLHF. The CDR3 nucleotides are TGTGCCAGTGGCAATTCAGGGTCGCATTCACCCCTCCACTTT. The entire variable domain, with the rest obtained from reference TRBV19 and TRBJ1-6, is as follows: DGGITQSPKYLFRKEGQNVTLSCEQNLNHDAMYWYRQDPGQGLRLIYYSQIVNDFQKGDIAEGYSVSREKKESFPLTVTSAQKNPTAFYLCASGNSGSHSPLHFGNGTRLTVT.

The V call is TRBV5-5, the J call TRBJ1-3, with TRBD1 matching over 7 bases. CDR1 and CDR2 from the germline V gene are SGHKS and YYEKEE (reference sequence). The V segment lost 2 bases and the J segment 8 bases; nucleotides outside the gene matches: 7. The CDR3 has 14 residues. This CDR3 reads CASSFNPQGDTIYF. The CDR3 DNA reads TGTGCCAGCAGCTTTAATCCTCAGGGGGACACCATATATTTT.

This clone appeared a few times. V usage is TRBV5-1 and J usage is TRBJ1-1; D is unresolved. Trimming removed 7 bases from V and 2 bases from J, with 12 bases in between. The germline V gene has CDR1 SGHRS and CDR2 YFSETQ. CDR3 length: 13 amino acids. CDR3 amino acids: CASRAETNTEAFF. CDR3 nucleotides: TGCGCCAGCCGAGCAGAGACTAACACTGAAGCTTTCTTT.

The chain combines TRBV18 with TRBJ1-5; 8 bases map to TRBD1. The CDR3 is made up of 14 amino acids. The germline gives CDR1 KGHSH, CDR2 LQKENI. J was trimmed by 5 bases and V by 6 bases; bases with no gene match: 6. The CDR3 DNA follows: TGTGCCAGCTCCCTCGACAGGGGATATCAGCCCCAGCATTTT. This translates into CASSLDRGYQPQHF. Drawing the rest from reference TRBV18 and TRBJ1-5, the complete variable domain is NAGVMQNPRHLVRRRGQEARLRCSPMKGHSHVYWYRQLPEEGLKFMVYLQKENIIDESGMPKERFSAEFPKEGPSILRIQQVVRGDSAAYFCASSLDRGYQPQHFGDGTRLSIL.